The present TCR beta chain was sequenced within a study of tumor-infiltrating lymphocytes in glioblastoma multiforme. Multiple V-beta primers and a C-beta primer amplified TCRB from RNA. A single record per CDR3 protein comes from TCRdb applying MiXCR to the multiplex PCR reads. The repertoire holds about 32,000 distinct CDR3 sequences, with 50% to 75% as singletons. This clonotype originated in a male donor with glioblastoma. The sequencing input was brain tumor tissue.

The DNA for the CDR3 is TGTGCCATCAGTGACCCGACGGGACCGGGGGACTATGGCTACACCTTC. Its protein is CAISDPTGPGDYGYTF. V is TRBV10-3 and J is TRBJ1-2, with D perhaps matching TRBD1 (5 bases). The germline V gene has CDR1 ENHRY and CDR2 SYGVKD. The CDR3 consists of 16 residues. Deletions cut 3 bases from V and 3 bases from J, with 17 bases between.